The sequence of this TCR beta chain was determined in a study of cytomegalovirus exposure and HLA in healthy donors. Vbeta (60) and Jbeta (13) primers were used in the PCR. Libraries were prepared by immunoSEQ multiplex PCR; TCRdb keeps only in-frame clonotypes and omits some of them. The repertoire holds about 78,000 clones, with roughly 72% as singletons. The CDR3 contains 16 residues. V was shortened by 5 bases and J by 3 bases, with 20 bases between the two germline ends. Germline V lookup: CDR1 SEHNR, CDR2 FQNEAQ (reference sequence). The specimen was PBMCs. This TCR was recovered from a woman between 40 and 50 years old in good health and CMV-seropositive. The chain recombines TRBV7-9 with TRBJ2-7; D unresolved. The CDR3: CASSVMDAELGYEQYF. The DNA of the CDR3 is TGTGCCAGCAGCGTTATGGATGCGGAACTGGGCTACGAGCAGTACTTC.